The 27 T cell receptor beta chains in this list originate from one sample, sequenced in a study of cytomegalovirus exposure and HLA in healthy donors. Vbeta (60) and Jbeta (13) primers were used in the PCR. Some clones are missing from TCRdb's copy, which holds only in-frame ones; the method was immunoSEQ multiplex PCR. The sample records approximately 170,000 clones, around 84% being singletons. The sample comprised PBMCs. The receptors shown here come from a boy aged 2 to 9 in good health and CMV-seronegative.

The V gene is TRBV5-6, the J gene TRBJ2-1; possible D gene TRBD1, 6 bases. The CDR3 has 16 residues. The V gene lost 0 bases and the J gene lost 3 bases, with 13 bases spanning the gap. Germline CDR1 and CDR2: SGHDT and YYEEEE. CDR3 nucleotide sequence: TGTGCCAGCAGCTTGGCCGGCGGACAGCTCTACAATGAGCAGTTCTTC. It yields the protein CASSLAGGQLYNEQFF.

The chain recombines TRBV7-9 with TRBJ1-2; D is perhaps TRBD1 (5 bases). The CDR3 runs to 13 residues. Germline V lookup: CDR1 SEHNR, CDR2 FQNEAQ (reference sequence). Trimming removed 5 bases at V and 4 bases at J, with 11 bases between. The DNA for the CDR3 is TGTGCCAGCAGCGACGACAGCCCCTATGGCTACACCTTC. It codes for CASSDDSPYGYTF.

The J gene is TRBJ2-4, the V gene TRBV11-2, with D perhaps TRBD1 (5 bases). Germline V gene sequence: CDR1 SGHAT, CDR2 FQNNGV. V lost 5 bases to trimming and J lost 7 bases, with 18 bases between them. The CDR3 consists of 15 residues. The CDR3 DNA sequence: TGTGCCAGCAGCCTCGTAGGGGTAGGGGCGAACATTCAGTACTTC. This translates into CASSLVGVGANIQYF.

The chain joins TRBV2 to TRBJ2-7; 9 nucleotides align to TRBD1. The CDR3 is made up of 16 amino acids. CDR1 and CDR2 (germline): SNHLY, FYNNEI. The CDR3 DNA reads as TGTGCCAGCAGTGAACTCGGGACAGGGTTCTCCCACGAGCAGTACGTC. Translated, it gives CASSELGTGFSHEQYV.

This clone has more than one count but fewer than ten. Other DNA sequences in the same sample also yield this CDR3. The V and J genes are TRBV18 and TRBJ1-1; 8 bases map to TRBD1. The V gene's germline CDR1 is KGHSH and CDR2 LQKENI. The length of the CDR3 is 14 residues. Trimming took 2 bases from V and 1 from J; bases not matched to a gene: 0. The CDR3: CASSPDRGNTEAFF. The DNA for the CDR3 is TGTGCCAGCTCACCAGACAGGGGGAACACTGAAGCTTTCTTT.

CDR3 sequence: CASSLAPLRQPQHF. CDR3 bases: TGTGCCAGCAGTTTGGCTCCCCTTCGTCAGCCCCAGCATTTT. The chain uses TRBV27 and TRBJ1-5, with D unclear. CDR3 length equals 14 residues. CDR1 and CDR2 (germline): MNHEY, SMNVEV (reference sequence). V was pared by 3 bases and J by 6 bases, with 12 bases between.

The chain uses TRBV16 and TRBJ1-2; D is undetermined. Germline CDR1 KGHSY, CDR2 FQNENV. The CDR3 is 13 amino acids. V was pared by 3 bases and J by 5 bases, with 10 bases between. The CDR3 region has the DNA TGTGCCAGCAGCCAGACCGAGGTTTATGGCTACACCTTC. Residues: CASSQTEVYGYTF.

The chain links TRBV27 to TRBJ1-6; TRBD1 might be the D (5 bases). The V end was cut by 6 bases, the J end by 3 bases, with 21 bases between. Germline V gene data show CDR1 as MNHEY and CDR2 as SMNVEV (reference sequence). This CDR3 region has 18 residues. The CDR3: CASSPVAAGILYNSPLHF. The CDR3 region has the DNA TGTGCCAGCAGCCCCGTTGCGGCAGGGATCCTCTATAATTCACCCCTCCACTTT.

This chain links TRBV4-1 with TRBJ1-1, with TRBD1 identical over 9 bases. The CDR3 extends over 15 amino acids. The V gene end was trimmed by 4 bases and the J gene end by 1 base; junction bases not matched to a gene: 4. The germline CDR1 and CDR2 sequences are MGHRA and YSYEKL. CDR3 loop: CASSLPGQGNTEAFF. CDR3 DNA sequence: TGCGCCAGCAGCCTCCCGGGACAGGGGAACACTGAAGCTTTCTTT.

J is TRBJ1-4 and V is TRBV25-1, with 7 bases aligning to TRBD1. There are 14 residues in the CDR3. The ends lost 6 bases at V and 8 bases at J; junction bases unmatched: 9. Germline lookup yields CDR1 MGHDK and CDR2 SYGVNS. CDR3 coding DNA: TGTGCCAGCAGGGCACAGGGGCAAGGGGAAAAACTGTTTTTT. Translation: CASRAQGQGEKLFF. Combining the CDR3 with reference TRBV25-1 and TRBJ1-4 gives the whole variable domain EADIYQTPRYLVIGTGKKITLECSQTMGHDKMYWYQQDPGMELHLIHYSYGVNSTEKGDLSSESTVSRIRTEHFPLTLESARPSHTSQYLCASRAQGQGEKLFFGSGTQLSVL.

The chain is built from TRBV5-6 and TRBJ1-2; no firm D call. Trimming removed 0 bases at V and 4 bases at J, with 13 bases between. This CDR3 comprises 15 residues. Germline V lookup: CDR1 SGHDT, CDR2 YYEEEE. The CDR3 protein is CASSLAGSDGYGYTF. For the CDR3, the DNA is TGTGCCAGCAGCTTGGCAGGCTCAGATGGCTATGGCTACACCTTC.

The genes are TRBV4-2 and TRBJ1-1; 10 bases line up with TRBD1. After removal of 2 bases from V and 10 bases from J, the junction contained 10 bases not matched to a gene. The germline gives CDR1 LGHNA, CDR2 YNFKEQ. CDR3 length: 15 residues. This chain's CDR3 is CASSQTGTGEFAAFF. The CDR3 DNA sequence: TGTGCCAGCAGCCAAACCGGGACAGGGGAGTTTGCAGCTTTCTTT.

The chain couples TRBV5-8 to TRBJ2-1; TRBD2 aligns across 9 bases. From germline, CDR1 is SGHTS and CDR2 YDEGEE. This CDR3 region has 17 residues. With V trimmed by 0 bases and J by 4 bases, 8 bases remained unmatched. Here the CDR3 reads CASSLGTSGLAYNEQFF. In nucleotides, the CDR3 is TGTGCCAGCAGCTTGGGAACTAGCGGGTTGGCTTACAATGAGCAGTTCTTC.

This clone occurred a few times. The chain combines TRBV18 with TRBJ1-5; no clear D gene. V lost 0 bases and J 1 base, leaving 7 bases between the germline ends. CDR1 is KGHSH, CDR2 LQKENI, per germline. The CDR3 consists of 15 residues. The CDR3 nucleotides are TGTGCCAGCTCACCACCTTCCGGGAGCAATCAGCCCCAGCATTTT. This encodes CASSPPSGSNQPQHF.

The chain employs TRBV5-4 and TRBJ2-2, with D perhaps matching TRBD1 (6 bases). CDR3 length: 15 amino acids. Germline CDR1 SGHNT, CDR2 YYREEE (reference sequence). Trimming removed 4 bases at V and 2 bases at J, with 12 bases between. Here the CDR3 reads CASSPGTPNTGELFF. The CDR3 nucleotides are TGTGCCAGCAGCCCCGGGACACCCAACACCGGGGAGCTGTTTTTT.

The rearrangement uses TRBV13 and TRBJ2-1, with unresolved D. Per the germline V gene, CDR1 is PRHDT and CDR2 is FYEKMQ (reference sequence). V lost 3 bases to trimming and J lost 5 bases, with 11 bases between them. The CDR3 totals 14 residues. The CDR3 nucleotides read TGTGCCAGCAGCTTTTTTTTATCGGACAATGAGCAGTTCTTC. Translation gives CASSFFLSDNEQFF. The variable domain in full, with the rest retrieved from reference TRBV13 and TRBJ2-1, is AAGVIQSPRHLIKEKRETATLKCYPIPRHDTVYWYQQGPGQDPQFLISFYEKMQSDKGSIPDRFSAQQFSDYHSELNMSSLELGDSALYFCASSFFLSDNEQFFGPGTRLTVL.

The rearrangement uses TRBV5-8 and TRBJ2-1; TRBD1 matches at 7 bases. The germline gives CDR1 SGHTS, CDR2 YDEGEE. The CDR3 is made up of 17 amino acids. Trimming at V came to 4 bases and at J to 1 base, leaving 11 bases not matched to a gene. DNA of the CDR3: TGTGCCAGCAGCCTCGATTGGGCAGGGGGTTCCTACAATGAGCAGTTCTTC. Translating gives CASSLDWAGGSYNEQFF.

CDR3 region: CASSNARGRELFF. The CDR3 DNA sequence: TGTGCCAGCAGCAACGCCAGGGGAAGGGAGCTGTTTTTT. This rearrangement joins TRBV7-9 to TRBJ2-2, with a tentative D call TRBD1 (6 bases). Germline V lookup: CDR1 SEHNR, CDR2 FQNEAQ (reference sequence). V lost 5 bases, J lost 9 bases, and 13 bases lay in between. CDR3 size: 13 residues.

The table lists this clone with a count of one. At one of its ends the junction is not consistent with the germline gene, which may arise from a read error. The chain carries TRBV7-9 and TRBJ2-1, with TRBD2 matching 7 bases. This CDR3 comprises 17 residues. Per germline, CDR1 SEHNR and CDR2 FQNEAQ (reference sequence). CDR3 sequence reads: CSSSSIRGSSSYNEQFF. The DNA for the CDR3 is TGTTCCAGCAGCTCCATTCGCGGGAGTAGCTCCTACAATGAGCAGTTCTTC.

The chain has TRBV15 and TRBJ2-7; D is perhaps TRBD2 (6 bases). There are 15 residues in the CDR3. Per germline, CDR1 LNHNV and CDR2 YYDKDF (reference sequence). Between the trimmed V and J ends, which lost 0 bases and 5 bases, there was a span of 14 bases. Here the CDR3 reads CATSRDSRGNDEQYF. Here the CDR3 DNA reads TGTGCCACCAGCAGAGATTCGCGCGGGAACGACGAGCAGTACTTC.

The chain couples TRBV7-9 to TRBJ1-3; D is ambiguous. The germline gives CDR1 SEHNR, CDR2 FQNEAQ (reference sequence). V shed 1 base and J shed 0 bases, with 4 bases lying between them. The CDR3 is 14 residues long. The CDR3 region has the DNA TGTGCCAGCAGCTTAGGTAGCTCTGGAAACACCATATATTTT. This encodes CASSLGSSGNTIYF.

The rearrangement uses TRBV27 and TRBJ1-2; D uncertain. Trimming cost V 4 bases and J 3 bases, with 15 bases left between them. The CDR3 runs to 15 residues. Germline CDR1 MNHEY, CDR2 SMNVEV (reference sequence). CDR3 in DNA: TGTGCCAGCAGTTCCCAAAGTCAGATGGACTATGGCTACACCTTC. Translated, it gives CASSSQSQMDYGYTF.

The V gene is TRBV9, the J gene TRBJ1-2; D is ambiguous. CDR3 length: 14 amino acids. The germline V gene has CDR1 SGDLS and CDR2 YYNGEE. V gave up 4 bases and J gave up 5 bases, with 15 bases separating them. CDR3 nucleotide sequence: TGTGCCAGCAGCCCACGGACGTGGGAGTATGGCTACACCTTC. Translated: CASSPRTWEYGYTF. Full variable domain (remainder filled in from reference TRBV9 and TRBJ1-2): DSGVTQTPKHLITATGQRVTLRCSPRSGDLSVYWYQQSLDQGLQFLIQYYNGEERAKGNILERFSAQQFPDLHSELNLSSLELGDSALYFCASSPRTWEYGYTFGSGTRLTVV.

The rearrangement uses TRBV28 and TRBJ1-2, with TRBD1 matching over 9 bases. The germline V gene encodes CDR1 MDHEN and CDR2 SYDVKM. Trimming removed 2 bases from V and 8 bases from J; junction bases left unmatched: 6. This CDR3 has 14 amino acids. The CDR3 bases are TGTGCCAGCAGTTTAACGAGGACAGGGGAAGGCTACACCTTC. Its translation is CASSLTRTGEGYTF.

CDR3 sequence: CASSRLRNTGELFF. The CDR3 bases are TGTGCCAGCAGCCGCCTCAGGAACACCGGGGAGCTGTTTTTT. The V call is TRBV7-2, the J call TRBJ2-2; D is undetermined. Germline values: CDR1 SGHTA, CDR2 FQGNSA. The CDR3 has 14 residues. V shed 5 bases and J shed 1 base, with 8 bases lying between them. The variable domain in full, completed from reference TRBV7-2 and TRBJ2-2, reads GAGVSQSPSNKVTEKGKDVELRCDPISGHTALYWYRQSLGQGLEFLIYFQGNSAPDKSGLPSDRFSAERTGGSVSTLTIQRTQQEDSAVYLCASSRLRNTGELFFGEGSRLTVL.

A word on this clone: No conserved phenylalanine or tryptophan ends this CDR3, so it is likely a read error. The chain uses TRBV28 and TRBJ2-7, with a weak D call TRBD2 (6 bases). V lost 4 bases to trimming and J lost 3 bases, with 16 bases between them. CDR3 length equals 15 residues. CDR1 is MDHEN and CDR2 is SYDVKM in the germline V gene. The CDR3 coding sequence is TGTGCCAGCAGTTCGATCCTTCTGGAGGGCTACGAGCAGTACTCC. Translating gives CASSSILLEGYEQYS.

The chain joins TRBV15 to TRBJ2-5; D is possibly TRBD2 (7 bases). This CDR3 is 14 amino acids long. Germline loops: CDR1 LNHNV, CDR2 YYDKDF (reference sequence). V shed 4 bases and J shed 4 bases, with 13 bases lying between them. CDR3: CATSTRGGGETQYF. The CDR3, as DNA: TGTGCCACCAGCACCCGGGGAGGGGGAGAGACCCAGTACTTC.